These T cell receptor beta chains were read from a single sample in a study of CD4+ T cells in melanoma. Generated by immunoSEQ multiplex PCR, the TCRdb table keeps only in-frame clones and is missing some. The sample records 15,000 to 20,000 clones, under 90% being singletons. The sample was cells from a culture (not recorded whether cultured in vitro). These TCRs come from a human donor with melanoma. CDR3s include the opening cysteine and the closing phenylalanine or tryptophan. A D gene is named only where the DNA matches it firmly. Not all rows give a size; the values are once, few, many and, for expanded clones, a class.

once	TRBJ1-1	TRBV5-1	TRBD1	TGCGCCAGCAGCCCTCATCCCGGACAGGGCAACACTGAAGCTTTCTTT	CASSPHPGQGNTEAFF
NA	TRBJ1-5	TRBV19	NA	TGTGCCAGTAGCCCTAGGGGGGGGCTTTCTGGCAATCAGCCCCAGCATTTT	CASSPRGGLSGNQPQHF
NA	TRBJ1-6	TRBV11-2	TRBD1	TGTGCCAGCAGTTACAGGGGAGCTTATAATTCACCCCTCCACTTT	CASSYRGAYNSPLHF
NA	TRBJ1-5	TRBV30	NA	TGTGCCTGGAATCGAGGGTTAAATCAGCCCCAGCATTTT	CAWNRGLNQPQHF
NA	TRBJ2-2	TRBV5-6	NA	TGTGCCAGCAGCTTTGTTCCCGCCACCGGGGAGCTGTTTTTT	CASSFVPATGELFF
NA	TRBJ2-4	TRBV9	TRBD1	TGTGCCAGCAGCGAGGGGACAGGGGTGCCCAAAAACATTCAGTACTTC	CASSEGTGVPKNIQYF
once	TRBJ2-7	TRBV9	TRBD2	TGTGCCAGCAGCCTGACTAGCGGGGGGTTCTACGAGCAGTACTTC	CASSLTSGGFYEQYF
few	TRBJ1-2	TRBV7-9	NA	TGTGCCAGCAGCTTAGGGGGTGGACAGTCTAACTATGGCTACACCTTC	CASSLGGGQSNYGYTF
NA	TRBJ2-3	TRBV5-1	NA	TGCGCCAGCAGGCGGGACCCCGAGGATACGCAGTATTTT	CASRRDPEDTQYF
once	TRBJ2-3	TRBV7-3	NA	TGTGCCAGCAGCTTAACCGGGGGCACAGATACGCAGTATTTT	CASSLTGGTDTQYF